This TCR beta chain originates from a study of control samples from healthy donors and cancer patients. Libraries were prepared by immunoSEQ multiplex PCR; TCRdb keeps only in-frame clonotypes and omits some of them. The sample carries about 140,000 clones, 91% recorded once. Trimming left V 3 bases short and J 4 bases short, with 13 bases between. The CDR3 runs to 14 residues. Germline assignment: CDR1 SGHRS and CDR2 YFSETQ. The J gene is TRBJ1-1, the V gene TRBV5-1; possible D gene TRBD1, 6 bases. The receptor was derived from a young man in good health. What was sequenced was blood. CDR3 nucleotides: TGCGCCAGCAGCTCCCCCGGGACACCCACTGAAGCTTTCTTT. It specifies CASSSPGTPTEAFF.